The rows below give T cell receptor beta chains drawn from one sample of a study of CD4 T cells in lung cancer. Here immunoSEQ multiplex PCR was the method, and the copy in TCRdb shows in-frame clones only, minus some. The sample has some 9,600 clones; around two thirds are singletons. The sample taken for sequencing was normal lung tissue taken away from the tumor. The receptors come from a man in his sixties with non-small cell lung cancer. Both conserved end residues are part of each CDR3. D genes are given only for firm matches. The listing skips clone size in some rows; elsewhere it reads once, few, many or a size class.

size | J | D | V | CDR3 | DNA
- | TRBJ1-2 | - | TRBV5-1 | CASSFGSGYGYTF | TGCGCCAGCAGCTTCGGGAGCGGCTATGGCTACACCTTC
- | TRBJ2-7 | TRBD1 | TRBV9 | CASSVGGQGSYEQYF | TGTGCCAGCAGCGTAGGGGGACAGGGGTCCTACGAGCAGTACTTC
- | TRBJ2-5 | - | TRBV5-1 | CASSLAGTREETQYF | TGCGCCAGCAGCTTGGCCGGGACACGCGAAGAGACCCAGTACTTC
few | TRBJ2-1 | TRBD2 | TRBV7-3 | CASSLGAGENEQFF | TGTGCCAGCAGCTTAGGGGCGGGAGAGAATGAGCAGTTCTTC
- | TRBJ2-6 | - | TRBV11-1 | CASSLADSSSGANVLTF | TGTGCCAGCAGCTTAGCGGACAGTAGCTCTGGGGCCAACGTCCTGACTTTC
- | TRBJ1-3 | TRBD1 | TRBV7-6 | CASSRSPRDRGLSGNTIYF | TGTGCCAGCAGCCGGTCGCCACGGGACAGGGGGCTGTCTGGAAACACCATATATTTT
- | TRBJ1-2 | - | TRBV30 | CAWSQQGYGYGYTF | TGTGCCTGGAGTCAGCAGGGGTACGGCTATGGCTACACCTTC
- | TRBJ1-5 | TRBD1 | TRBV6-1 | CASRADRGQRPQHF | TGTGCCAGCAGGGCAGACAGGGGGCAGAGGCCCCAGCATTTT
few | TRBJ2-4 | TRBD1 | TRBV19 | CASSMDRGNIQYF | TGTGCCAGTAGTATGGACAGGGGAAACATTCAGTACTTC
once | TRBJ1-1 | - | TRBV7-8 | CASSLGSRASRWNTEAFF | TGTGCCAGCAGCTTAGGATCCAGGGCTTCAAGGTGGAACACTGAAGCTTTCTTT
- | TRBJ1-2 | - | TRBV5-1 | CASSLEGVNYGYTF | TGCGCCAGCAGCTTGGAGGGGGTAAACTATGGCTACACCTTC
- | TRBJ2-2 | TRBD2 | TRBV28 | CASSLRLAVNTGELFF | TGTGCCAGCAGTTTGAGACTAGCGGTGAACACCGGGGAGCTGTTTTTT
- | TRBJ1-3 | TRBD1 | TRBV9 | CASSDPGQGTIGNTIYF | TGTGCCAGCAGCGACCCTGGACAGGGGACAATCGGAAACACCATATATTTT
- | TRBJ2-7 | - | TRBV21-1 | CASSPGLAGTEQYF | TGTGCCAGCAGTCCCGGACTAGCGGGAACCGAGCAGTACTTC
few | TRBJ1-2 | - | TRBV29-1 | CSVAIGDYGYTF | TGCAGCGTTGCTATAGGGGACTATGGCTACACCTTC
few | TRBJ2-2 | - | TRBV29-1 | CSVAGPPNTGELFF | TGCAGCGTCGCGGGACCACCGAACACCGGGGAGCTGTTTTTT
large | TRBJ1-1 | - | TRBV28 | CASSEVPRNTEAFF | TGTGCCAGCAGTGAGGTCCCCCGGAACACTGAAGCTTTCTTT
- | TRBJ2-1 | TRBD2 | TRBV11-2 | CASSLEAGASEFF | TGTGCCAGCAGCTTAGAGGCGGGAGCCTCCGAGTTCTTC
- | TRBJ1-2 | - | TRBV5-1 | CASSHKVQGSYTF | TGCGCCAGCAGTCACAAGGTACAGGGAAGCTACACCTTC
once | TRBJ2-1 | TRBD2 | TRBV7-3 | CASSGTSGTGEQFF | TGTGCCAGCAGCGGGACTAGCGGGACAGGTGAGCAGTTCTTC
- | TRBJ1-5 | TRBD1 | TRBV7-3 | CASSFRDRGGRQPQHF | TGTGCCAGCAGCTTTCGGGACAGGGGGGGTCGTCAGCCCCAGCATTTT
- | TRBJ2-3 | - | TRBV6-5 | CASRPGTYSTDTQYF | TGTGCCAGCAGACCCGGGACATATAGCACAGATACGCAGTATTTT
- | TRBJ2-1 | TRBD2 | TRBV4-2 | CASSPRTSGSYNEQFF | TGTGCCAGCAGCCCACGGACTAGCGGGAGTTACAATGAGCAGTTCTTC
- | TRBJ2-5 | - | TRBV7-3 | CASSLNSVQETQYF | TGTGCCAGCAGCTTAAATAGCGTGCAAGAGACCCAGTACTTC
- | TRBJ2-7 | - | TRBV7-6 | CASSAKLSYEQYF | TGTGCCAGCAGCGCTAAGCTGTCCTACGAGCAGTACTTC